This is a list of T cell receptor beta chains from one sample in a study of T cells in Graves' hyperthyroidism and ophthalmopathy. TCRdb reanalysed the multiplex PCR reads using MiXCR and keeps one entry per CDR3 protein. The repertoire has about 610,000 distinct CDR3 sequences, around 15% of them found once; the top ten carry about 3.9%. Sequenced: blood. These receptors were collected from a woman in her forties with Graves' ophthalmopathy. Both conserved end residues are part of each CDR3. The order of the fields is clone size, J gene, D gene, V gene, CDR3 DNA, CDR3 protein. The D gene is left open where the match is weak. Part of the rows lack a size; the others show once, few, many or a class for expanded clones.

clone size: few; J gene: TRBJ1-1; D gene: TRBD1; V gene: TRBV6-1; CDR3 DNA: TGTGCTAGCAGACAGGGTGCGCACACTGAAGCTTTCTTT; CDR3 protein: CASRQGAHTEAFF
clone size: few; J gene: TRBJ1-2; D gene: -; V gene: TRBV7-9; CDR3 DNA: TGTGCCAGCAGCGAAGGGGGGTCTCTCTATGGCTACACCTTC; CDR3 protein: CASSEGGSLYGYTF
clone size: many; J gene: TRBJ2-4; D gene: -; V gene: TRBV5-1; CDR3 DNA: TGCGCCAGCAGTTCGGGCGTGGGGCTTGGAAACATTCAGTACTTC; CDR3 protein: CASSSGVGLGNIQYF
clone size: -; J gene: TRBJ2-7; D gene: -; V gene: TRBV7-9; CDR3 DNA: TGTGCCAGCAGCCGAGCCACCGGGCCGACCTACGAGCAGTACTTC; CDR3 protein: CASSRATGPTYEQYF
clone size: few; J gene: TRBJ1-1; D gene: -; V gene: TRBV3-1; CDR3 DNA: TGTGCCAGCAGCCAAGGGCAGGGGTACACTGAAGCTTTCTTT; CDR3 protein: CASSQGQGYTEAFF
clone size: few; J gene: TRBJ1-2; D gene: -; V gene: TRBV20-1; CDR3 DNA: TGCAGTGCTCCTCCTGGGGACGTTAACTATGGCTACACCTTC; CDR3 protein: CSAPPGDVNYGYTF
clone size: many; J gene: TRBJ2-7; D gene: -; V gene: TRBV7-9; CDR3 DNA: TGTGCCAGTGCCATTGGTAGCGAGGAGTGGTACGAGCAGTACTTC; CDR3 protein: CASAIGSEEWYEQYF
clone size: few; J gene: TRBJ2-7; D gene: -; V gene: TRBV2; CDR3 DNA: TGTGCCAGCAGTGGGGTCGGGCTCAGCTCTGTCGAGCAGTACTTC; CDR3 protein: CASSGVGLSSVEQYF
clone size: many; J gene: TRBJ2-7; D gene: TRBD2; V gene: TRBV12-3/TRBV12-4; CDR3 DNA: TGTGCCAGCAGCCTTAGTAGCGGGAGGGCCCTTAAGGAGCAGTACTTC; CDR3 protein: CASSLSSGRALKEQYF
clone size: few; J gene: TRBJ2-7; D gene: -; V gene: TRBV11-2; CDR3 DNA: TGTGCCAGCAGCTTATTCTGGGACTCCCTAGGTTACGAGCAGTACTTC; CDR3 protein: CASSLFWDSLGYEQYF
clone size: many; J gene: TRBJ2-2; D gene: -; V gene: TRBV28; CDR3 DNA: TGTGCCAGCAGTTTTTACCGCAGGGCCCCGAACACCGGGGAGCTGTTTTTT; CDR3 protein: CASSFYRRAPNTGELFF
clone size: many; J gene: TRBJ1-5; D gene: TRBD1; V gene: TRBV28; CDR3 DNA: TGTGCCAGCAGTCCCCAGGGGGCTAAGGCCCTATTTCGGTATCAGCCCCAGCATTTT; CDR3 protein: CASSPQGAKALFRYQPQHF
clone size: many; J gene: TRBJ1-5; D gene: -; V gene: TRBV6-5; CDR3 DNA: TGTGCCAGCAGCTCTCAAATGGCTCAGCCCCAGCATTTT; CDR3 protein: CASSSQMAQPQHF
clone size: many; J gene: TRBJ1-5; D gene: -; V gene: TRBV28; CDR3 DNA: TGTGCCAGCAGCTATGCGGGACACCGCAATCAGCCCCAGCATTTT; CDR3 protein: CASSYAGHRNQPQHF
clone size: many; J gene: TRBJ2-7; D gene: TRBD2; V gene: TRBV7-9; CDR3 DNA: TGTGCCAGCAGCTCAAAGCGGGATCCATACTACGAGCAGTACTTC; CDR3 protein: CASSSKRDPYYEQYF
clone size: -; J gene: TRBJ2-4; D gene: -; V gene: TRBV12-3/TRBV12-4; CDR3 DNA: TGTGCCAGCAGTGGGGATATCCTAGCCAAAAACATTCAGTACTTC; CDR3 protein: CASSGDILAKNIQYF
clone size: many; J gene: TRBJ2-5; D gene: -; V gene: TRBV27; CDR3 DNA: TGTGCCAGCAGCCCACAAGCCTTGGGGGAGACCCAGTACTTC; CDR3 protein: CASSPQALGETQYF
clone size: -; J gene: TRBJ2-7; D gene: -; V gene: TRBV7-9; CDR3 DNA: TGTGCCAGCAGGGTGGTTGGCAGCCCAGAAGAGCAGTACTTC; CDR3 protein: CASRVVGSPEEQYF
clone size: many; J gene: TRBJ2-1; D gene: TRBD2; V gene: TRBV6-5; CDR3 DNA: TGTGCCAGCAGTCGACTAGCGGGAAGCAATGAGCAGTTCTTC; CDR3 protein: CASSRLAGSNEQFF
clone size: -; J gene: TRBJ1-5; D gene: -; V gene: TRBV6-2/TRBV6-3; CDR3 DNA: TGTGCCGGCAGTCGAGCCCCCTCTTTCGGAGGGATTGGCAATCAGCCCCAGCATTTT; CDR3 protein: CAGSRAPSFGGIGNQPQHF
clone size: many; J gene: TRBJ2-5; D gene: -; V gene: TRBV29-1; CDR3 DNA: TGCAGCGTTGCTTTTGGGGCCCGCAGGGAAGAGACCCAGTACTTC; CDR3 protein: CSVAFGARREETQYF
clone size: many; J gene: TRBJ1-5; D gene: -; V gene: TRBV27; CDR3 DNA: TGTGCCAGCCTCTACAGCGCAAATAGCAATCAGCCCCAGCATTTT; CDR3 protein: CASLYSANSNQPQHF
clone size: many; J gene: TRBJ2-5; D gene: TRBD2; V gene: TRBV28; CDR3 DNA: TGTGCCAGCAGTAAGGGACTAGCGGGAGCGCAAGAGACCCAGTACTTC; CDR3 protein: CASSKGLAGAQETQYF
clone size: many; J gene: TRBJ2-2; D gene: -; V gene: TRBV7-6; CDR3 DNA: TGTGCCAGCAGCCCCTCAGGGGTTGGGACCGGGGAGCTGTTTTTT; CDR3 protein: CASSPSGVGTGELFF
clone size: once; J gene: TRBJ2-5; D gene: -; V gene: TRBV24-1; CDR3 DNA: TGTGCCACCAGTGATAGGTCCCAGGAGGGGTCCCAAGAGACCCAGTACTTC; CDR3 protein: CATSDRSQEGSQETQYF
clone size: -; J gene: TRBJ1-2; D gene: TRBD1; V gene: TRBV6-1; CDR3 DNA: TGTGCCAGCAGTAAGGACAGGGATGGCTACACCTTC; CDR3 protein: CASSKDRDGYTF
clone size: few; J gene: TRBJ1-6; D gene: TRBD1; V gene: TRBV11-2; CDR3 DNA: TGTGCCAGCAGCAGCACCGGACAGGGAAATTCACCCCTCCACTTT; CDR3 protein: CASSSTGQGNSPLHF
clone size: -; J gene: TRBJ2-2; D gene: -; V gene: TRBV5-1; CDR3 DNA: TGCGCCAGCAGCTCTTCTAGGTTTGCCGGGGAGCTGTTTTTT; CDR3 protein: CASSSSRFAGELFF
clone size: many; J gene: TRBJ1-2; D gene: -; V gene: TRBV12-3/TRBV12-4; CDR3 DNA: TGTGCCAGCAGTTGGAGGCAGAGTGGCTACACCTTC; CDR3 protein: CASSWRQSGYTF
clone size: few; J gene: TRBJ1-1; D gene: -; V gene: TRBV15; CDR3 DNA: TGTGCCACCAGCTCCCGGACAGAAATCAACACTGAAGCTTTCTTT; CDR3 protein: CATSSRTEINTEAFF
clone size: many; J gene: TRBJ2-7; D gene: -; V gene: TRBV6-1; CDR3 DNA: TGTGCCAGCTCTCGCCGGGCATCCGACAGGACCTACGAGCAGTACTTC; CDR3 protein: CASSRRASDRTYEQYF
clone size: many; J gene: TRBJ1-2; D gene: TRBD1; V gene: TRBV12-3/TRBV12-4; CDR3 DNA: TGTGCCAGCAGTTTAAGGGATACAGGGGCGGCAAATGGCTACACCTTC; CDR3 protein: CASSLRDTGAANGYTF
clone size: -; J gene: TRBJ2-3; D gene: TRBD2; V gene: TRBV4-1; CDR3 DNA: TGCGCCAGCAGCCAAGCCCCTGGGACTAGCGGGAGTCACGGGACCACAGATACGCAGTATTTT; CDR3 protein: CASSQAPGTSGSHGTTDTQYF
clone size: many; J gene: TRBJ2-5; D gene: -; V gene: TRBV6-1; CDR3 DNA: TGTGCCAGCAGGGGAGCGGGCCGCACCGAGACCCAGTACTTC; CDR3 protein: CASRGAGRTETQYF
clone size: many; J gene: TRBJ2-1; D gene: -; V gene: TRBV12-5; CDR3 DNA: TGTGCTAGTGGTTTGGTAGTTGGGTACAGGGCCCATGAGCAGTTCTTC; CDR3 protein: CASGLVVGYRAHEQFF
clone size: many; J gene: TRBJ2-5; D gene: TRBD2; V gene: TRBV7-7; CDR3 DNA: TGTGCTAGCACCGACGGAGCGGGGCCTGGGGAGACCCAGTACTTC; CDR3 protein: CASTDGAGPGETQYF
clone size: many; J gene: TRBJ1-1; D gene: -; V gene: TRBV7-8; CDR3 DNA: TGTGCCAGCAGCCCCCGAAAGGTGGGAACTGAAGCTTTCTTT; CDR3 protein: CASSPRKVGTEAFF
clone size: many; J gene: TRBJ1-2; D gene: TRBD1; V gene: TRBV6-1; CDR3 DNA: TGTGCCAGCACGTCAGGGGGCGAAGGCTATGGCTACACCTTC; CDR3 protein: CASTSGGEGYGYTF
clone size: many; J gene: TRBJ2-2; D gene: -; V gene: TRBV6-2/TRBV6-3; CDR3 DNA: TGTGCCAGCATCCTTGACGGGAACACCGGGGAGCTGTTTTTT; CDR3 protein: CASILDGNTGELFF
clone size: many; J gene: TRBJ2-7; D gene: TRBD2; V gene: TRBV28; CDR3 DNA: TGTGCCAGCAGCGGGACTAGCGGGTTCTCCTACGAGCAGTACTTC; CDR3 protein: CASSGTSGFSYEQYF
clone size: -; J gene: TRBJ1-2; D gene: -; V gene: TRBV6-5; CDR3 DNA: TGTGCCAGCAGTTATAGGACAGCCTATGGCTACACCTTC; CDR3 protein: CASSYRTAYGYTF
clone size: many; J gene: TRBJ1-1; D gene: -; V gene: TRBV6-1; CDR3 DNA: TGTACCAGCAGTGAAGTCGGAGTTAACACTGAAGCTTTCTTT; CDR3 protein: CTSSEVGVNTEAFF
clone size: many; J gene: TRBJ2-5; D gene: -; V gene: TRBV2; CDR3 DNA: TGTGCCAGCACCGAAGGCAGGGTCGGGACCCAGTACTTC; CDR3 protein: CASTEGRVGTQYF
clone size: -; J gene: TRBJ2-5; D gene: -; V gene: TRBV9; CDR3 DNA: TGTGCCAGCAGCCAATGGGGGTCCAAAGAGACCCAGTACTTC; CDR3 protein: CASSQWGSKETQYF